This T cell receptor (beta chain) was identified in a study of technical replicates of blood from several donors. The method was immunoSEQ multiplex PCR; TCRdb's version includes in-frame clones alone and lacks a portion of them. In the table there are about 15,000 clones, over 70% of which are singletons. With 6 bases clipped from V and 4 bases from J, the junction kept 5 bases outside the gene matches. Germline CDR1 is LNHDA and CDR2 is SQIVND (reference sequence). The CDR3 runs 14 residues. The V and J genes are TRBV19 and TRBJ2-5, with TRBD2 identical over 10 bases. This TCR was sampled from a human donor in good health. The sequencing input was PBMCs. The CDR3 spells CASRSAGGRETQYF. DNA of the CDR3: TGTGCCAGTAGGTCAGCGGGAGGGCGAGAGACCCAGTACTTC.